This T cell receptor beta chain originates from a study of breast tumors, draining lymph nodes, adjacent tissues. Study-wide results and caveats: Most tumor T cells seemingly derive from lymph node, then expand in tumor. Tumors had less TCR diversity than lymph nodes, more than nontumor tissue. The lymph node origin of tumor T cells was framed as consistent with a hypothesis, not demonstrated. Tumor and nontumor repertoires were significantly more similar in luminal-like than in basal-like breast cancer.

After removal of 8 bases from V and 7 bases from J, the junction contained 13 bases not matched to a gene. Germline CDR1 MDHEN, CDR2 SYDVKM. The CDR3 loop spans 14 amino acids. In its sample, this clonotype was seen a few times. Its antigen is unidentified. Samples came from axillary lymph nodes draining the breast cancer. TCRdb reprocessed the multiplex PCR reads with MiXCR, giving one entry per CDR3 protein. Counted here are approximately 170,000 distinct CDR3 sequences, around a third occurring once; the ten biggest clones make up 3.5% to 4.5%. The receptor comes from a female donor with breast cancer. Some clones in this sample may be carry-over from other donors' samples. The sample was axillary lymph node tissue. The chain links TRBV28 to TRBJ1-2, with 7 positions matching TRBD1. CDR3 protein: CASEETGRVGGYTF. In DNA form, the CDR3 reads TGTGCCAGCGAGGAGACAGGGAGGGTGGGTGGCTACACCTTC.